The rows below give T cell receptor beta chains drawn from one sample of a study of blood T cell repertoires in COVID-19. Repertoires were generated with immunoSEQ multiplex PCR, while TCRdb's copy carries only in-frame clones and drops some. The table lists a few hundred thousand clones, 85% to 90% of them singletons. The source material was PBMCs or T cells enriched from blood (not recorded which). These TCRs come from a woman aged 45-60 years who had recovered from COVID-19. CDR3s include the opening cysteine and the closing phenylalanine or tryptophan. D genes are given only for firm matches. The size entry is marked missing in some rows and otherwise reads once, few, many or a size class.

j_call d_call v_call clone_size cdr3_nt cdr3_aa
TRBJ1-3 NA TRBV15 NA TGTGCCACCAGCAGAAGGGGGATCTCTGGAAACACCATATATTTT CATSRRGISGNTIYF
TRBJ1-2 TRBD1 TRBV7-9 NA TGTGCCAGCAGCTTAGGACAGGGAGGTGGCTACACCTTC CASSLGQGGGYTF
TRBJ1-4 NA TRBV5-1 NA TGCGCCAGCAGCTCCTCCGGGGCAACTAATGAAAAACTGTTTTTT CASSSSGATNEKLFF
TRBJ1-5 NA TRBV5-8 few TGTGCCAGCAGCTTTCGGGGGTTAGGGGTCAATCAGCCCCAGCATTTT CASSFRGLGVNQPQHF
TRBJ1-1 NA TRBV11-1 NA TGTGCCAGCAGCTTAGGGGGAAGCGGTCCCACTGAAGCTTTCTTT CASSLGGSGPTEAFF
TRBJ2-2 TRBD1 TRBV5-4 NA TGTGCCAGCAGGCCGACAGGGGAGTTCACCGGGGAGCTGTTTTTT CASRPTGEFTGELFF
TRBJ2-7 NA TRBV6-5 NA TGTGCCAGCAGTTACACTTATGGTGGCGAGCAGTACTTC CASSYTYGGEQYF
TRBJ2-2 NA TRBV6-4 NA TGTGCCAGCAGTGACAGGGGTACCGGGGAGCTGTTTTTT CASSDRGTGELFF
TRBJ2-1 NA TRBV11-2 NA TGTGCCAGCAGCCCGAGGACGGGAAACCCTATCTCCTACAATGAGCAGTTCTTC CASSPRTGNPISYNEQFF
TRBJ1-6 TRBD1 TRBV4-3 NA TGCGCCAGCAGCAGGGACAGGGATAATTCACCCCTCCACTTT CASSRDRDNSPLHF
TRBJ1-6 TRBD1 TRBV7-8 NA TGTGCCAGCAGCCCCCGTGGGACAGGGGAAATGTTCGGACCCCTCCACTTT CASSPRGTGEMFGPLHF
TRBJ2-5 NA TRBV30 NA TGTGCCTGGTCAGGTCGGAGGGGCCACTTGTACCAAGAGACCCAGTACTTC CAWSGRRGHLYQETQYF
TRBJ2-2 NA TRBV5-1 NA TGCGCCAGCAGCTTGATTACACAGAACACCGGGGAGCTGTTTTTT CASSLITQNTGELFF
TRBJ2-1 NA TRBV19 NA TGTGCCAGTAGTATATGGGTCAGGGGTTACAATGAGCAGTTCTTC CASSIWVRGYNEQFF